This T cell receptor beta chain appears in the sequencing data of a study of graft-versus-host responses after intestinal transplantation. V was cut by 4 bases and J by 3 bases, with 14 bases left in between. In germline, CDR1 is MDHEN, CDR2 SYDVKM. This CDR3 has 15 amino acids. Libraries were prepared by immunoSEQ multiplex PCR; TCRdb keeps only in-frame clonotypes and omits some of them. The sample carries around 67,000 clones, nearly 85% recorded once. Comment on this clone: Its target is not known.

This receptor was taken from a human donor who was the organ donor for an intestinal transplant. The starting material was unstimulated CD4+ T cells sorted from spleen or lymph node cells, obtained before transplant. The rearrangement joins TRBV28 to TRBJ2-3; D perhaps matches TRBD1 (6 bases). For the CDR3, the DNA is TGTGCCAGCAGTTCAGACAGGCTTCCTACAGATACGCAGTATTTT. This gives the protein CASSSDRLPTDTQYF.